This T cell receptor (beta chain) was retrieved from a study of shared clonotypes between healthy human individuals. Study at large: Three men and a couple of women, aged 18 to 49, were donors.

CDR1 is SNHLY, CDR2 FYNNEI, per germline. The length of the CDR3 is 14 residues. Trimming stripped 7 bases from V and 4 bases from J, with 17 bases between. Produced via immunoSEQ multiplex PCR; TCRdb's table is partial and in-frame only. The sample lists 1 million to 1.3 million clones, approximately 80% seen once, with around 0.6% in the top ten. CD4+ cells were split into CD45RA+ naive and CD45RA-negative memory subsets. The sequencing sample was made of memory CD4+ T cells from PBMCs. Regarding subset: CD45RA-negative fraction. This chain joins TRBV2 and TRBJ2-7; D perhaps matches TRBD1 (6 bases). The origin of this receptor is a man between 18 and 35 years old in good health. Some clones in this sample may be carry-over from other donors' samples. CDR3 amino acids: CASKEMGHDYEQYF. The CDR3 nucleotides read TGTGCCAGCAAGGAGATGGGACACGATTACGAGCAGTACTTC.